The 2 T cell receptor beta chains presented below share a single source sample, sequenced in a study of T-cell memory formation after mild COVID-19 (TCRdb year 2021). Library construction relied on 5' RACE. Data came from an Illumina NovaSeq 6000. TCRdb handled the public reads itself, with Q25 trimming in fastp and clone calling in MiXCR, and kept productive beta chains. Each entry is one CDR3 protein sequence, shown with its most common DNA and genes. Counted in this sample were about 390,000 distinct CDR3 sequences; roughly 15% of them appeared once. The leading ten clones occupy about a fifth of the sample. Sequencing input: PBMCs or a T cell subset sorted from them (not recorded which). All receptors derive from a man aged 18 to 30 who had mild COVID-19 (a few samples of this study predate the infection). The sample titles of this study are shuffled in the database, so cell type and time point are left out; the donor was told from shared clones.

This clonotype was counted a single time. J is TRBJ1-3 and V is TRBV11-1, with a possible D match to TRBD1 (6 bases). The V gene lost 2 bases and the J gene lost 4 bases, with 9 bases spanning the gap. The germline V gene encodes CDR1 SGHAT and CDR2 FQDESV (reference sequence). This CDR3 is built from 14 residues. The CDR3 coding sequence is TGTGCCAGCAGCTTATCAGGGGACGGAAACACCATATATTTT. Protein sequence: CASSLSGDGNTIYF.

This clonotype has a count of ten or more. The chain combines TRBV4-1 with TRBJ2-3, with 8 bases matching TRBD1. Per the germline V gene, CDR1 is MGHRA and CDR2 is YSYEKL. The CDR3 runs 16 residues. Trimming took 1 base from V and 3 from J; bases not matched to a gene: 6. CDR3 protein: CASSQGNNRGTDTQYF. The DNA for the CDR3 is TGCGCCAGCAGCCAAGGGAACAACAGGGGGACAGATACGCAGTATTTT.